This entry describes one TCR beta chain. This clonotype was seen a few times. The specificity of this receptor is unknown. It has no much larger one-base neighbor in the sample; base qualities were not kept. Sequencing relied on an Illumina MiSeq. TCR beta libraries were prepared by quantitative 5'-RACE with molecular barcodes. In the original analysis: A new computational method, built on a probabilistic model of VDJ rearrangement, was used to identify disease-linked TCR variants. TCRdb itself trimmed the public reads at Q25 with fastp, ran MiXCR and retained productive beta chains. Entries that share a CDR3 protein sequence are merged under the most common genes and DNA. These V and J calls rely on TCRdb rather than the paper's analysis. Across this sample there are 15,000 to 20,000 distinct CDR3 sequences, with roughly 8.2% seen only once. The ten biggest clones cover less than 40% of the sample.

The source of the sample is a study of CD8 T cells in ankylosing spondylitis (TCRdb year 2017). Turning to the overall study: T cell receptor beta repertoires were profiled in healthy donors and ankylosing spondylitis patients so that disease-linked TCR variants could be found. The full study cohort was made up of 25 ankylosing spondylitis patients and over 90 healthy donors. Peripheral blood samples were taken, and synovial fluid was additionally collected from ankylosing spondylitis patients.

General findings and caveats noted by the study authors: Significant enrichment of the disease-linked clones was reported in matched synovial fluid samples from ankylosing spondylitis patients. Some motif variants were previously reported in synovial fluid and blood of reactive arthritis patients, suggesting common disease-initiation mechanisms. A TCR beta motif made up of 7 to 9 highly homologous amino acid variants appeared to be characteristic of blood from ankylosing spondylitis patients. The disease-linked clones had a CD8+ phenotype and were found at relatively low frequencies in peripheral blood.

The germline ends are 7 bases apart after V is trimmed by 0 bases and J by 4 bases. The germline V gene provides CDR1 SGDLS and CDR2 YYNGEE. The CDR3 has 14 amino acids, counting the end cysteine and phenylalanine. The CDR3 DNA has 42 bases and is translated from base 1. Source material: blood. The receptor's source is a male donor with ankylosing spondylitis or in good health (not recorded which). The sequence joins TRBV9 to TRBJ2-2, with an unclear D gene assignment. For the CDR3, the sequence is CASSVGLSTGELFF. The DNA is TGTGCCAGCAGCGTAGGGTTGAGCACCGGGGAGCTGTTTTTT.